Following are 14 T cell receptor beta chains from one sample sequenced in a study of tumor and adjacent non-tumor tissue in lung cancer. TCRbeta libraries were built with three rounds of nested PCR, modified from ARM-PCR. From the multiplex PCR reads, TCRdb called clonotypes with MiXCR, one entry per CDR3 protein. Of about 68,000 distinct CDR3 sequences listed, just under 60% are singletons. This sample's RNA came from whole unsorted tissue. Sequencing was done on a sample of lung tumor tissue. Receptor source: a man aged 50 to 59 with non-small cell lung cancer.

To note about this clonotype: Germline is not matched at one junction end, which may reflect a read error. The chain combines TRBV5-1 with TRBJ2-2, with TRBD2 as a possible D gene (7 bases). The CDR3 runs 17 residues. Germline assignment: CDR1 SGHRS and CDR2 YFSETQ. CDR3 in DNA: TGCGCCAGCAGCCCCGGACTAGGGGGAGGGCTCACCGGGAAGCTGTTTTTT. It yields the protein CASSPGLGGGLTGKLFF.

This clonotype appeared a few times. The chain recombines TRBV11-1 with TRBJ2-7; 15 bases fit TRBD2. This CDR3 is 16 amino acids long. Germline lookup yields CDR1 SGHAT and CDR2 FQDESV (reference sequence). Trimming at V came to 5 bases and at J to 6 bases, leaving 8 bases not matched to a gene. CDR3 coding DNA: TGTGCCAGCAGCCCCCGGACTAGCGGGAGGGCCGGCGAGCAGTACTTC. This codes for CASSPRTSGRAGEQYF.

Regarding this clonotype: One end of the junction is discordant with germline, which a read error may explain. This sequence joins TRBV6-6 and TRBJ1-3; the D gene is possibly TRBD1 (5 bases). Looked up from germline, CDR1 is MNHNY and CDR2 is SVGAGI (reference sequence). The CDR3 has 13 residues. This chain's CDR3 is CVSRTPSGNTIYF. The DNA of the CDR3 is TGTGTCAGCAGGACACCCTCTGGAAACACCATATATTTT.

The sample holds one count of this clonotype. This may be a read error, as it is one base from a much larger clone. The chain recombines TRBV7-9 with TRBJ2-2, with 12 nucleotides matching TRBD2. CDR1 is SEHNR and CDR2 is FQNEAQ in the germline V gene (reference sequence). This CDR3 has 16 residues. This CDR3 is CANSPPRLAGVGELFF. The DNA for the CDR3 is TGTGCCAACAGCCCCCCGCGACTAGCGGGAGTCGGGGAGCTGTTTTTT.

Concerning this clonotype: This may come from a read error, since a much larger clone is one base off. The chain recombines TRBV29-1 with TRBJ2-2; 7 bases map to TRBD1. CDR1 is SQVTM and CDR2 is ANQGSEA in the germline V gene. The CDR3 runs to 14 residues. The CDR3 sequence is CSVEKRGRIGEPFF. For the CDR3, the DNA is TGCAGCGTTGAAAAGAGGGGGCGCATCGGGGAGCCGTTTTTT.

To note about this clonotype: A much larger clone differs from this one at a single base, so this may be a read error. The V and J genes are TRBV5-1 and TRBJ2-3, with 7 bases that match TRBD1. CDR3 length: 15 residues. Per the germline V gene, CDR1 is SGHRS and CDR2 is YFSETQ. The CDR3 DNA is TGCGCCAGCAGCTTGGAGGGGGCCCGCGCAGATACGCGGTATTTT. Residues: CASSLEGARADTRYF.

This chain joins TRBV6-6 and TRBJ1-3; D is unclear. Germline V gene data show CDR1 as MNHNY and CDR2 as SVGAGI (reference sequence). With 6 bases removed from V and 0 bases from J, the gap between germline ends came to 6 bases. The CDR3 loop spans 13 amino acids. CDR3 residues: CASRTPSGNTIYF. The CDR3 DNA reads as TGTGCCAGCAGGACACCCTCTGGAAACACCATATATTTT.

Note on this clonotype: The junction departs from the called germline gene at one end, perhaps through a read error. This rearrangement joins TRBV11-3 to TRBJ2-3; 11 positions agree with TRBD2. Germline loops: CDR1 SGHNT, CDR2 YENEEA. This CDR3 contains 15 residues. The CDR3 spells CASSAGTSGTDTLYF. The CDR3 DNA reads TGTGCCAGCAGTGCCGGGACTAGCGGCACTGATACGCTGTATTTT. The whole variable domain, filled in from reference TRBV11-3 and TRBJ2-3, reads EAGVVQSPRYKIIEKKQPVAFWCNPISGHNTLYWYLQNLGQGPELLIRYENEEAVDDSQLPKDRFSAERLKGVDSTLKIQPAELGDSAVYLCASSAGTSGTDTLYFGPGTRLTVL.

A remark on this clonotype: Germline is not matched at one junction end, which may reflect a read error. The rearrangement joins TRBV4-1 to TRBJ1-2; D is perhaps TRBD1 (5 bases). The V gene's germline CDR1 is MGHRA and CDR2 YSYEKL. The CDR3 totals 13 residues. The CDR3 coding sequence is TGCGCCGGCAGCCCCCGGACATTCGACGGCTACACCTTC. The encoded protein is CAGSPRTFDGYTF.

This clonotype was seen ten or more times. The V call is TRBV20-1, the J call TRBJ1-2; D may be TRBD1 (5 bases). The CDR3 runs to 11 residues. The germline V gene encodes CDR1 DFQATT and CDR2 SNEGSKA (reference sequence). V was trimmed by 6 bases and J by 5 bases, leaving 10 bases between them. The CDR3 protein is CSARGWYGYTF. For the CDR3, the DNA is TGCAGTGCCCGGGGGTGGTATGGCTACACCTTC.

This clonotype occurred many times. The CDR3 loop is CATGLAGRAWTGELFF. CDR3 in DNA: TGTGCCACTGGACTAGCGGGAAGGGCATGGACCGGGGAGCTGTTTTTT. The chain has TRBV10-3 and TRBJ2-2, with TRBD2 matching 12 bases. The CDR3 length is 16 residues. With V trimmed by 10 bases and J by 5 bases, 11 bases remained unmatched. Per the germline V gene, CDR1 is ENHRY and CDR2 is SYGVKD.

Comments on this clonotype: Given a much more abundant clone one base away, this may be a read error. The chain carries TRBV20-1 and TRBJ2-3; maybe TRBD1 (6 bases). The V gene's germline CDR1 is DFQATT and CDR2 SNEGSKA (reference sequence). The CDR3 is 15 amino acids. The CDR3 reads CSAPTGIWSTDTQFF. The CDR3 DNA reads TGCAGTGCACCAACAGGGATTTGGAGCACAGATACGCAGTTTTTT.

About this clonotype itself: The CDR3 does not end in the conserved phenylalanine or tryptophan, so this is likely a read error. The chain couples TRBV11-1 to TRBJ2-1, with TRBD1 identical over 9 bases. After removal of 4 bases from V and 7 bases from J, the junction contained 8 bases not matched to a gene. The CDR3 loop spans 15 amino acids. Germline CDR1 is SGHAT and CDR2 is FQDESV (reference sequence). CDR3 nucleotides: TGTGCCAGCAGCTCAGGGGGGACAGGGACTAATGAGCAGTTCTTA. Protein product: CASSSGGTGTNEQFL.

Regarding this clonotype: The junction shows a germline mismatch at one end, possibly a read error. The chain links TRBV11-3 to TRBJ2-1; 8 bases line up with TRBD2. Germline V gene sequence: CDR1 SGHNT, CDR2 YENEEA. The CDR3 totals 15 residues. Here the CDR3 reads CTSSLAGQAVNERFF. The DNA for the CDR3 is TGTACCAGCAGCCTAGCGGGCCAGGCCGTCAACGAGCGGTTCTTC.